At least ten counts were recorded for the clone carrying this TCR beta chain. Its specificity is not known. The CDR3 spans 15 residues. Trimming stripped 1 base from V and 6 bases from J, with 13 bases between. Looked up from germline, CDR1 is MNHEY and CDR2 is SVGAGI. TCRdb redid the calling of the reads with MiXCR, one entry per CDR3 protein. The sample includes under 200,000 distinct CDR3 sequences, about 20% of them seen just once. This record comes from a study of T cell repertoires in cytomegalovirus infection. Broader study findings: CMV-specific TCR beta clonotypes restricted by HLA-C were the ones dominating the ex vivo response.

This receptor was taken from a human donor in good health (CMV status not recorded). Some clones in this sample may be carry-over from other donors' samples. The chain has TRBV6-5 and TRBJ2-1; perhaps TRBD2 as D (5 bases). Sequencing was performed on CD8+ T cells from cultured PBMCs, taken from culture after CMV antigen stimulation. The CDR3 DNA is TGTGCCAGCAGTTACTATGGTACGGGGTTCAATGAGCAGTTCTTC. This encodes CASSYYGTGFNEQFF.